These 16 T cell receptor beta chains originate from one sample sequenced in a study of shared clonotypes between healthy human individuals. Using immunoSEQ multiplex PCR, the repertoire was profiled, and TCRdb retains in-frame clones only, with some absent. This table has over a million clones, 75% to 85% appearing once. Sequencing was performed on memory CD4+ T cells from PBMCs. Subset meaning: CD45RA-negative fraction. The receptors derive from a young man in good health. Some clones in this sample may be carry-over from other donors' samples.

This clone was observed a few times. The chain employs TRBV19 and TRBJ2-2, with D maybe TRBD2 (5 bases). Germline V gene sequence: CDR1 LNHDA, CDR2 SQIVND (reference sequence). Deletions cut 5 bases from V and 6 bases from J, with 16 bases between. This CDR3 region has 15 residues. The CDR3 nucleotides are TGTGCCAGTAGTTCAACGGACGGGCGGGCCGGGGAGCTGTTTTTT. Translating gives CASSSTDGRAGELFF.

This clone was detected only a few times. Distinct nucleotide sequences in the sample also encode this CDR3. The V and J genes are TRBV27 and TRBJ2-1; 8 bases match TRBD2. The CDR3 contains 14 residues. From germline, CDR1 is MNHEY and CDR2 SMNVEV (reference sequence). V dropped 2 bases and J dropped 3; count of bases not matched to a gene: 0. The CDR3 here is CASSLLAGYNEQFF. The CDR3 DNA reads as TGTGCCAGCAGTTTACTAGCGGGCTACAATGAGCAGTTCTTC.

V usage is TRBV28 and J usage is TRBJ1-5; no firm D call. Germline V lookup: CDR1 MDHEN, CDR2 SYDVKM. V was cut by 7 bases and J by 7 bases, with 11 bases left in between. The CDR3 has 12 amino acids. CDR3 loop: CASTPPGQPQHF. As DNA, the CDR3 is TGTGCCAGCACACCCCCCGGGCAGCCCCAGCATTTT.

In nucleotides, the CDR3 is TGCAGCGTTGCAGGGAGAGTAACAGATACGCAGTATTTT. Translation gives CSVAGRVTDTQYF. The chain carries TRBV29-1 and TRBJ2-3, with D perhaps matching TRBD1 or TRBD2 (5 bases each). The CDR3 is made up of 13 amino acids. From germline, CDR1 is SQVTM and CDR2 ANQGSEA. V lost 4 bases to trimming and J lost 3 bases, with 11 bases between them.

This chain uses TRBV5-8 with TRBJ1-1; possibly TRBD1 for D (5 bases). The CDR3 spans 14 residues. Trimming removed 4 bases at V and 0 bases at J, with 10 bases between. Germline CDR1 and CDR2: SGHTS and YDEGEE. The CDR3 is CASSRRQMNTEAFF. For the CDR3, the DNA is TGTGCCAGCAGCAGAAGACAGATGAACACTGAAGCTTTCTTT.

The chain uses TRBV20-1 and TRBJ1-1, with TRBD1 matching 11 bases. This CDR3 has 11 residues. Germline V gene lookup returns CDR1 DFQATT and CDR2 SNEGSKA (reference sequence). Losses at the gene ends were 6 bases for V and 9 bases for J; bases not matched to a gene: 3. CDR3 region: CSATDRGQAFF. The CDR3 DNA is TGCAGTGCAACGGACAGGGGGCAAGCTTTCTTT.

J is TRBJ2-1 and V is TRBV9; D is perhaps TRBD2 (5 bases). Germline V gene lookup returns CDR1 SGDLS and CDR2 YYNGEE. The CDR3 sequence is 15 residues long. The germline V and J ends were trimmed by 4 bases and 2 bases, with 13 bases remaining between them. In DNA form, the CDR3 reads TGTGCCAGCAGCCTAGGACTCATAACCTACAATGAGCAGTTCTTC. Amino acid sequence: CASSLGLITYNEQFF.

The chain combines TRBV20-1 with TRBJ2-5; no firm D call. Deletions cut 2 bases from V and 6 bases from J, with 7 bases between. Germline V lookup: CDR1 DFQATT, CDR2 SNEGSKA (reference sequence). The CDR3 is 11 amino acids. CDR3 sequence: CSARTPQTQYF. CDR3 DNA: TGCAGTGCTAGAACCCCGCAGACCCAGTACTTC.

The chain combines TRBV28 with TRBJ2-1; tentative D call: TRBD2 (6 bases). Trimming took 5 bases from V and 8 from J, leaving 10 bases between them. The germline CDR1 and CDR2 sequences are MDHEN and SYDVKM. The CDR3 spans 12 residues. Written as DNA, the CDR3 is TGTGCCAGCAGTGGGACTTTCGATGAGCAGTTCTTC. Protein sequence: CASSGTFDEQFF.

The CDR3 nucleotides read TGTGCCTGGAGTCGGGAGGACAATGAGCAGTTCTTC. This sequence encodes CAWSREDNEQFF. The chain recombines TRBV30 with TRBJ2-1, with TRBD2 matching 7 bases. The CDR3 has 12 residues. Germline-derived CDR1 and CDR2 are GTSNPN and SVGIG (reference sequence). Unmatched junction bases numbered 0, after V lost 2 bases and J lost 5 bases.

V is TRBV15 and J is TRBJ1-3; D gene unclear. CDR1 is LNHNV and CDR2 is YYDKDF in the germline V gene (reference sequence). The CDR3 has 16 amino acids. The V and J ends lost 0 bases and 0 bases respectively, with 9 bases between them. The CDR3 nucleotides are TGTGCCACCAGCAGAGATTCAACAGTCTCTGGAAACACCATATATTTT. It codes for CATSRDSTVSGNTIYF. Using reference TRBV15 and TRBJ1-3 for the parts outside the CDR3, the full variable domain is DAMVIQNPRYQVTQFGKPVTLSCSQTLNHNVMYWYQQKSSQAPKLLFHYYDKDFNNEADTPDNFQSRRPNTSFCFLDIRSPGLGDTAMYLCATSRDSTVSGNTIYFGEGSWLTVV.

Worth noting for this clone: The same CDR3 also results from other DNA sequences found in this sample. The chain couples TRBV10-3 to TRBJ2-7; D is tentatively TRBD1 or TRBD2 (5 bases each). This CDR3 is built from 13 residues. V lost 5 bases and J lost 0, with 8 bases in between. CDR1 and CDR2 from the germline V gene are ENHRY and SYGVKD. The CDR3 reads CAISRDPSYEQYF. The DNA for the CDR3 is TGTGCCATCAGTCGGGACCCCTCCTACGAGCAGTACTTC.

The chain employs TRBV10-1 and TRBJ2-2; no clear D. The CDR3 runs 16 residues. Germline CDR1 reads WNHNN; CDR2 reads SYGVQD (reference sequence). Trimming shortened V by 3 bases and J by 2 bases, and 13 bases separated the two germline ends. Here the CDR3 reads CASSESRRSNTGELFF. The CDR3 DNA reads as TGCGCCAGCAGTGAATCTCGAAGGTCTAACACCGGGGAGCTGTTTTTT.

This sequence joins TRBV7-9 and TRBJ2-5; TRBD1 matches at 9 bases. Losses at the gene ends were 2 bases for V and 5 bases for J; bases not matched to a gene: 6. The CDR3 loop spans 15 amino acids. Looked up from germline, CDR1 is SEHNR and CDR2 is FQNEAQ (reference sequence). The CDR3 DNA follows: TGTGCCAGCAGCTTAACCTCGACAGGGGGGGAGACCCAGTACTTC. Amino acids: CASSLTSTGGETQYF.

J is TRBJ2-5 and V is TRBV5-4, with a weak D call TRBD1 (6 bases). The germline CDR1 and CDR2 sequences are SGHNT and YYREEE (reference sequence). Trimming took off 2 bases at V and 5 bases at J, with 16 bases between the two ends. CDR3 length: 15 residues. CDR3 nucleotide sequence: TGTGCCAGCAGCTTCGGGTCAGGGACAATTGAGACCCAGTACTTC. This codes for CASSFGSGTIETQYF.

The V call is TRBV7-9, the J call TRBJ2-7; D is possibly TRBD2 (5 bases). This CDR3 comprises 14 residues. V dropped 2 bases and J dropped 3 bases, with 11 bases sitting between them. Germline V lookup: CDR1 SEHNR, CDR2 FQNEAQ (reference sequence). CDR3 nucleotides: TGTGCCAGCAGCTTAATAGACTACGTCTACGAGCAGTACTTC. Translated: CASSLIDYVYEQYF. The full variable domain, rest sourced from reference TRBV7-9 and TRBJ2-7, is DTGVSQNPRHKITKRGQNVTFRCDPISEHNRLYWYRQTLGQGPEFLTYFQNEAQLEKSRLLSDRFSAERPKGSFSTLEIQRTEQGDSAMYLCASSLIDYVYEQYFGPGTRLTVT.